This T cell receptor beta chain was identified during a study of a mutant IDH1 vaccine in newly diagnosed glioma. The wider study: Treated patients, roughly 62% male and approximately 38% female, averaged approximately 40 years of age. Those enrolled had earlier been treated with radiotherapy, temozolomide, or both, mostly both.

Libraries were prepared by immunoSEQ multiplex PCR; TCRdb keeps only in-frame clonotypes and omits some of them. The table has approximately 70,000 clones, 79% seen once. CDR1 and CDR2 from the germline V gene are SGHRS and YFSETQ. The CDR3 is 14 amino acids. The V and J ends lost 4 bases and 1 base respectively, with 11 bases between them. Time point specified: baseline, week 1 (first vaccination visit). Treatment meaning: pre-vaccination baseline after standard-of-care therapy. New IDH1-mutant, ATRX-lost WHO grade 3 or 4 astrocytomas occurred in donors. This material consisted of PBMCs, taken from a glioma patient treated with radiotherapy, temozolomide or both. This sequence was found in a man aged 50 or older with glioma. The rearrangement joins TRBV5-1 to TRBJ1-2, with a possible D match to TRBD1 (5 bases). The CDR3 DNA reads TGCGCCAGCAGCCCGGGAGGGGTTAACTATGGCTACACCTTC. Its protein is CASSPGGVNYGYTF.